The 5 T cell receptor beta chains in this list originate from one sample, sequenced in a study of control samples from healthy donors and cancer patients. Measured with immunoSEQ multiplex PCR; TCRdb has only the in-frame clones, and not every one. Of over 150,000 clones in the sample, more than 85% were seen once. Sequencing was done on a sample of blood. The receptor set was obtained from a middle-aged woman in good health.

The rearrangement links TRBV5-8 to TRBJ1-5; D possibly corresponds to TRBD1 (6 bases). Trimming shortened V by 2 bases and J by 3 bases, and 12 bases separated the two germline ends. The CDR3 extends over 15 amino acids. Germline assignment: CDR1 SGHTS and CDR2 YDEGEE. CDR3 amino acids: CASSLGGFVNQPQHF. CDR3 nucleotides: TGTGCCAGCAGCTTAGGGGGGTTCGTCAATCAGCCCCAGCATTTT.

The gene calls are TRBV11-2 and TRBJ1-2; D remains unclear. The CDR3 spans 14 residues. Germline V CDR1 and CDR2: SGHAT, FQNNGV. V lost 3 bases to trimming and J lost 4 bases, with 12 bases between them. DNA of the CDR3: TGTGCCAGCAGCTTGCAGGACGTGAGCTATGGCTACACCTTC. It codes for CASSLQDVSYGYTF.

The CDR3 sequence: CASSPRAGGDATDTQYF. Here the CDR3 DNA reads TGTGCCAGCAGCCCCCGCGCAGGGGGGGATGCCACAGATACGCAGTATTTT. The rearrangement uses TRBV3-1 (or the pseudogene TRBV3-2) and TRBJ2-3; D is tentatively TRBD1 or TRBD2 (7 bases each). Germline CDR1 is LGHDT and CDR2 is YNNKEL (reference sequence). Trimming took 4 bases from V and 2 from J, leaving 19 bases between them. This CDR3 is built from 17 residues.

V and J are TRBV5-4 and TRBJ2-1; possibly TRBD2 for D (6 bases). Trimming shortened V by 6 bases and J by 2 bases, and 15 bases separated the two germline ends. Germline CDR1 and CDR2: SGHNT and YYREEE (reference sequence). CDR3 length: 15 residues. CDR3 coding DNA: TGTGCCAGCATCGACGCCGGGGGTCCCTACAATGAGCAGTTCTTC. Its protein is CASIDAGGPYNEQFF.

The chain links TRBV6-2 or TRBV6-3 to TRBJ1-4, with D possibly TRBD1 on 5 matching bases. The germline CDR1 and CDR2 sequences are MNHEY and SVGEGT. The CDR3 is 15 amino acids. With 3 bases removed from V and 3 bases from J, the gap between germline ends came to 11 bases. DNA of the CDR3: TGTGCCAGCAGTTATGTTTGGGGGGCTAATGAAAAACTGTTTTTT. The encoded protein is CASSYVWGANEKLFF.